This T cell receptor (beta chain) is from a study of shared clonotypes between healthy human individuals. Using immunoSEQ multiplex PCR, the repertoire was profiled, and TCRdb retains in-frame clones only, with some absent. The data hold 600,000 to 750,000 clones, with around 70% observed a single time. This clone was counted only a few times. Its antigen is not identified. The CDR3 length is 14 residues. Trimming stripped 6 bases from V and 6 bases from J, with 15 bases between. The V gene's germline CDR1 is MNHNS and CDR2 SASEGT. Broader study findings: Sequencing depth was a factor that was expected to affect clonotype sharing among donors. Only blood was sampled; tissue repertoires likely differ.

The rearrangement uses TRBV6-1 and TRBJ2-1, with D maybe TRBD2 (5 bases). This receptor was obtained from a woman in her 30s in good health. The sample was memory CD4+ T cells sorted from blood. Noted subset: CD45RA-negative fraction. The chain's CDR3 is CASRSGGRINEQFF. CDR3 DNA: TGTGCCAGCAGGAGCGGAGGTCGGATCAATGAGCAGTTCTTC.